The entry below gives a single T cell receptor beta chain sequence along with its context. The sample is drawn from a study of blood T cell repertoires in COVID-19. Clones were sequenced by immunoSEQ multiplex PCR, and TCRdb holds only the in-frame ones, with some missing. Seen here are 100,000 to 120,000 clones, 76% observed once, and the top ten hold about 4.1%. This CDR3 has 12 residues. V was pared by 3 bases and J by 6 bases, with 5 bases between. V usage is TRBV12-3 or TRBV12-4 and J usage is TRBJ1-4; D gene unclear. Material: peripheral blood. The receptor comes from a woman aged 80 or over with acute or convalescent COVID-19. The CDR3 region has the DNA TGTGCCAGCAGTTTTGGCTATGAAAAACTGTTTTTT. Protein: CASSFGYEKLFF.